This T cell receptor (beta chain) emerged from a study of PD-1 blockade in mismatch repair-deficient tumors. For the study at large: Patients had roughly twelve mismatch repair-deficient cancer types, all previously treated and progressing. Study conclusions and caveats: After pembrolizumab, tumor-resident clones rose rapidly, then generally contracted before radiologic responses.

TCRs were sequenced from three patients responding to pembrolizumab. With regard to this clone: Antigen specificity is unknown.

Here immunoSEQ multiplex PCR was the method, and the copy in TCRdb shows in-frame clones only, minus some. The repertoire holds 40,000 to 60,000 clones, with 70% to 85% as singletons. The source material was PBMCs, sampled before pembrolizumab treatment. The TCR sequence derives from an adult with mismatch repair-deficient cancer.

The CDR3 DNA sequence: TGTGCCAGCAGCCGCGACGGGGCAACGATACGGGGGGAGACCCAGTACTTC. Translation gives CASSRDGATIRGETQYF. The chain combines TRBV9 with TRBJ2-5, with D maybe TRBD2 (6 bases). The length of the CDR3 is 17 residues. V lost 4 bases, J lost 5 bases, and 24 bases lay in between. Germline CDR1 reads SGDLS; CDR2 reads YYNGEE.